This T cell receptor (beta chain) derives from a study of a mutant IDH1 vaccine in newly diagnosed glioma. Study at large: Scheduled for weeks 1, 3, 5, 7, 11, 15, 19 and 23, eight vaccinations were given to patients. Commencement of vaccination occurred 4-6 weeks following radiotherapy alone, or concurrently with temozolomide cycles. General study points: There seemed to be no relation between pseudoprogression and changes in top peripheral T cell clonotypes.

The V and J ends lost 0 bases and 5 bases respectively, with 11 bases between them. This CDR3 is 14 amino acids long. The germline CDR1 and CDR2 sequences are MNHEY and SMNVEV (reference sequence). Clones were sequenced by immunoSEQ multiplex PCR, and TCRdb holds only the in-frame ones, with some missing. The repertoire holds tens of thousands of clones, with approximately 80% as singletons. The time point: week 11, during vaccination. Each dose of the vaccine consisted of 300 ug of mutant IDH1 20-mer peptide, with topical imiquimod. On this clone: Its specificity is unknown.

This receptor was taken from a man aged 45-65 years with glioma. The sequences come from PBMCs, collected from a glioma patient whose treatment included an IDH1 peptide vaccine. V and J are TRBV27 and TRBJ2-7, with D tentatively TRBD1 (5 bases). CDR3 amino acids: CASSLSISGNEQYF. The CDR3 coding sequence is TGTGCCAGCAGTTTATCGATCTCAGGGAACGAGCAGTACTTC.